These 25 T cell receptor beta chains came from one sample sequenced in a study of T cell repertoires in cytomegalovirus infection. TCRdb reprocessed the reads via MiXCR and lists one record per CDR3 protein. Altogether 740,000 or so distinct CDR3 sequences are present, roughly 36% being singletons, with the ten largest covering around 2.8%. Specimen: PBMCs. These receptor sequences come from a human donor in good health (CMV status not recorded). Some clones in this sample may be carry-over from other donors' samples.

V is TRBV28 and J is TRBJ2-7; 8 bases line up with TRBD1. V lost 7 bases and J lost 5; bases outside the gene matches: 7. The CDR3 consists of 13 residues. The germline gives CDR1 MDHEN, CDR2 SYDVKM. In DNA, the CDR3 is TGTGCCAGCAATCTACAGGGGGTGGACGAGCAGTACTTC. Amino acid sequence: CASNLQGVDEQYF.

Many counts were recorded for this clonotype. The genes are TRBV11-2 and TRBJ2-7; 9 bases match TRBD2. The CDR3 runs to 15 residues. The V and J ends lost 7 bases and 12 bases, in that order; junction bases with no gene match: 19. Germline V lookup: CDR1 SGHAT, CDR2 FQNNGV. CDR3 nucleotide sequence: TGTGCCAGCACCCCATCCGGTAGCGGGAGTGAGTGGAGGTACTTC. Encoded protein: CASTPSGSGSEWRYF.

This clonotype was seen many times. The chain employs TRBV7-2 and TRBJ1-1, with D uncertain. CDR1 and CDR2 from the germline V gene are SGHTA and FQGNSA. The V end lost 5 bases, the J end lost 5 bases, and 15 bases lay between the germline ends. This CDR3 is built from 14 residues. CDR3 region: CASSPLAERTEAFF. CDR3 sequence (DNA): TGTGCCAGCAGCCCACTGGCGGAGAGGACTGAAGCTTTCTTT.

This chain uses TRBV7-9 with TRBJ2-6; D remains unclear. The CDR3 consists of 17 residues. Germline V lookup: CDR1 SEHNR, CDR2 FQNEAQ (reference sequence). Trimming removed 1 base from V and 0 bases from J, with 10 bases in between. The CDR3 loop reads CASSLDKGGSGANVLTF. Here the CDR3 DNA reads TGTGCCAGCAGCTTAGACAAGGGTGGCTCTGGGGCCAACGTCCTGACTTTC. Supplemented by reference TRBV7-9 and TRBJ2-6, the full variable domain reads DTGVSQNPRHKITKRGQNVTFRCDPISEHNRLYWYRQTLGQGPEFLTYFQNEAQLEKSRLLSDRFSAERPKGSFSTLEIQRTEQGDSAMYLCASSLDKGGSGANVLTFGAGSRLTVL.

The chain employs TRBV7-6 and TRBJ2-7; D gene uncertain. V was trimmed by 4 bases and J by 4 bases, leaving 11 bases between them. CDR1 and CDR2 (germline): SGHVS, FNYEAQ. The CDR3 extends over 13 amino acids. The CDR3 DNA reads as TGTGCCAGCAGCTCAGGTTTCCTTTACGAGCAGTACTTC. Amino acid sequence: CASSSGFLYEQYF.

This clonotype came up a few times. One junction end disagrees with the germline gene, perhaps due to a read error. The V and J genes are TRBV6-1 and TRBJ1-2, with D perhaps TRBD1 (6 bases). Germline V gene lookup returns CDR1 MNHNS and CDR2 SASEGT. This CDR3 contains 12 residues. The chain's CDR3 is CASREGGGGYTF. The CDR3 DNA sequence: TGTGCCAGCAGGGAAGGGGGAGGTGGCTACACCTTC.

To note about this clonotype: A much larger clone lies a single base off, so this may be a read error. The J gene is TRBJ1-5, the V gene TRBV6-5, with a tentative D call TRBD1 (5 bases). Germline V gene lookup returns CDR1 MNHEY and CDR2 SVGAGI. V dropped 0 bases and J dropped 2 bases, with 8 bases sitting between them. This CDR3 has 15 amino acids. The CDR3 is CASSYSGDGNQPQHF. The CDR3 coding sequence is TGTGCCAGCAGTTACTCGGGGGATGGCAATCAGCCCCAGCATTTT.

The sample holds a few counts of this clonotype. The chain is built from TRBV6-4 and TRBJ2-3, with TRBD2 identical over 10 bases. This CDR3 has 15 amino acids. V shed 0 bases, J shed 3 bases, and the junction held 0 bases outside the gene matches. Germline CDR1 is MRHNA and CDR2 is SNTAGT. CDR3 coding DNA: TGTGCCAGCAGTGACTCACTAGCGGGAACAGATACGCAGTATTTT. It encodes CASSDSLAGTDTQYF.

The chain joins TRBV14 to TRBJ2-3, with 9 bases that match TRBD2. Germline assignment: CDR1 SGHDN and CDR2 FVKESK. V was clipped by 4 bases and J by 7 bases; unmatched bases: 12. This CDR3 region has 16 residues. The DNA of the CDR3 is TGTGCCAGCAGCCGCAGCCCGGGACTAGCTCCATATACGCAGTATTTT. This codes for CASSRSPGLAPYTQYF.

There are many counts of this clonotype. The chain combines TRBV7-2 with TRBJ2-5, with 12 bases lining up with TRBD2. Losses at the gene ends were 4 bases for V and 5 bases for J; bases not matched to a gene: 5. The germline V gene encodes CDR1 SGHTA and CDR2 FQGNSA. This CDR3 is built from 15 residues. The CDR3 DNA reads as TGTGCCAGCAGCTCCCTAGCGGGAGGGGGGGAGACCCAGTACTTC. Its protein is CASSSLAGGGETQYF.

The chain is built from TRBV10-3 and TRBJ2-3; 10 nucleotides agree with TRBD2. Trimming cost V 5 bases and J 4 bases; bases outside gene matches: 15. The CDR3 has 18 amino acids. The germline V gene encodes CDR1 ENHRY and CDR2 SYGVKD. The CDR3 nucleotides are TGTGCCATCAGTCCCGGACAGGGACTAGCGATGGGTGCAGATACGCAGTATTTT. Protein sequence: CAISPGQGLAMGADTQYF.

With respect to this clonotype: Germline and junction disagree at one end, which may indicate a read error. CDR3 nucleotides: TGTGCCAGCACCCTATACAGGGAAGAGACCCATTACTTC. Translation: CASTLYREETHYF. The chain has TRBV7-9 and TRBJ2-5; D is perhaps TRBD1 (6 bases). Germline V CDR1 and CDR2: SEHNR, FQNEAQ (reference sequence). The CDR3 runs to 13 residues.

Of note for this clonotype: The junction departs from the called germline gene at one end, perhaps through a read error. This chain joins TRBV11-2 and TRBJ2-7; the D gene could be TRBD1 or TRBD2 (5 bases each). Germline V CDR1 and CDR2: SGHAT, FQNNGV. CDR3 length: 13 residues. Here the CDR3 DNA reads TGTTCCAGCAGCTTAGGGGACGATTACGAGCAGTACTTC. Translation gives CSSSLGDDYEQYF.

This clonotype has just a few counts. CDR3 nucleotide sequence: TGTGCCAGCAGTCAAACTAGCGCAGAGCAGTTCTTC. The encoded protein is CASSQTSAEQFF. The rearrangement joins TRBV12-3 or TRBV12-4 to TRBJ2-1; 7 bases are shared with TRBD2. The CDR3 consists of 12 residues. The trim removed 5 bases at V and 10 bases at J, leaving 5 bases unmatched.

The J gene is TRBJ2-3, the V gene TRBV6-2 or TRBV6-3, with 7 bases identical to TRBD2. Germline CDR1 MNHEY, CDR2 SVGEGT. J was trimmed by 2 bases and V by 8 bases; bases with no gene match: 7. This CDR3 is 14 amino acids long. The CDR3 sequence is CASRDGGSTDTQYF. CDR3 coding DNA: TGTGCCAGCCGCGACGGGGGGTCCACAGATACGCAGTATTTT.

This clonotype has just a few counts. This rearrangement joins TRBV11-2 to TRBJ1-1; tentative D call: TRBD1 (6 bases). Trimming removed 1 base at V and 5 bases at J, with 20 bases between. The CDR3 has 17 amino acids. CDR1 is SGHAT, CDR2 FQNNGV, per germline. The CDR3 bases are TGTGCCAGCAGCTTAGCACGTTCGGGGGGGGCGCGGACTGAAGCTTTCTTT. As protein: CASSLARSGGARTEAFF.

The CDR3: CASSIGQGISGYTF. The CDR3 nucleotides are TGCGCCAGCAGCATAGGACAGGGTATTTCGGGCTACACCTTC. The chain carries TRBV5-1 and TRBJ1-2, with 8 bases fitting TRBD1. J lost 8 bases, V lost 4 bases, and 10 bases had no gene match. The CDR3 is 14 amino acids. CDR1 SGHRS and CDR2 YFSETQ come from the germline V gene.

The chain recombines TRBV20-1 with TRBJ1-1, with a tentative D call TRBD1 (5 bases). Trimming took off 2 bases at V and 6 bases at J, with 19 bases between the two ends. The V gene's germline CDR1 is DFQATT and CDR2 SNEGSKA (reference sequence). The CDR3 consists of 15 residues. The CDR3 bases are TGCAGTGCTAGAATGGAGGGAGTCTGGGACCCTGAAGCTTTCTTT. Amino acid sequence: CSARMEGVWDPEAFF.

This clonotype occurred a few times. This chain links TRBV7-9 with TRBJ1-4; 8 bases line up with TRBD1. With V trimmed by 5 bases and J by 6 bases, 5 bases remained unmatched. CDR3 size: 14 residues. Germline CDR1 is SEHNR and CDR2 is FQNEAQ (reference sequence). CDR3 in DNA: TGTGCCAGCAGCCGACTGGACAGGGATGAAAAACTGTTTTTT. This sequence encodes CASSRLDRDEKLFF. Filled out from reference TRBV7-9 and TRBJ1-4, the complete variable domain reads DTGVSQNPRHKITKRGQNVTFRCDPISEHNRLYWYRQTLGQGPEFLTYFQNEAQLEKSRLLSDRFSAERPKGSFSTLEIQRTEQGDSAMYLCASSRLDRDEKLFFGSGTQLSVL.

CDR3 residues: CASSSPQIHGTYEQYF. The CDR3 DNA reads TGTGCCAGCAGTTCTCCCCAAATCCATGGGACCTACGAGCAGTACTTC. The rearrangement links TRBV28 to TRBJ2-7; D remains unclear. CDR3 length equals 16 residues. Per the germline V gene, CDR1 is MDHEN and CDR2 is SYDVKM. With 4 bases removed from V and 2 bases from J, the gap between germline ends came to 18 bases.

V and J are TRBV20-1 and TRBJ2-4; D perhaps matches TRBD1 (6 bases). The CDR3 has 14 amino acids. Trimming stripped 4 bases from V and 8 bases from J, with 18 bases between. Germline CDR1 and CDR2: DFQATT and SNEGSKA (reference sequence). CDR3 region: CSAILFGSGDIQYF. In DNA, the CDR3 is TGCAGTGCTATTCTATTCGGCTCAGGGGACATTCAGTACTTC.

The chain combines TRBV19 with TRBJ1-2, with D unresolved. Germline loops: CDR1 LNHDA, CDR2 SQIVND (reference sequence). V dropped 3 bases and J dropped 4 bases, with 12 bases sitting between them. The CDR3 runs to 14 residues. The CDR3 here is CASSISQPTYGYTF. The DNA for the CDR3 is TGTGCCAGTAGTATCTCGCAGCCGACCTATGGCTACACCTTC.

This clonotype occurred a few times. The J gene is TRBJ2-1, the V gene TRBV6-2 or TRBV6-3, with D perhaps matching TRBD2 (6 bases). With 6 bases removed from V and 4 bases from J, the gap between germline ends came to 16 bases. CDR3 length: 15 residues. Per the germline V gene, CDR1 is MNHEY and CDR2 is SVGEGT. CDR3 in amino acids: CASRKGLLRYNEQFF. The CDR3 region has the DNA TGTGCCAGCAGAAAGGGACTCTTAAGATACAATGAGCAGTTCTTC.

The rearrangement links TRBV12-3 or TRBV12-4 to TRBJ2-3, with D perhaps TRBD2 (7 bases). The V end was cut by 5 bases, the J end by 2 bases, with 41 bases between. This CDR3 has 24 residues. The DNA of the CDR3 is TGTGCCAGCAGTCCGGGACTTAGACTAAATCCTCGCGGGGGCCTCCCAGAAGCCACAGATACGCAGTATTTT. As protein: CASSPGLRLNPRGGLPEATDTQYF.

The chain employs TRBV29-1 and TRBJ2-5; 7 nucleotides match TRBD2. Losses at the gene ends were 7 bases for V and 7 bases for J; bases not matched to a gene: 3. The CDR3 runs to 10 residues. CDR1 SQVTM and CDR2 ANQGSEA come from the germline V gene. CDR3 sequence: CSGVAGTQYF. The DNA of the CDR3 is TGCAGCGGGGTAGCGGGGACCCAGTACTTC.